This T cell receptor (beta chain) was identified during a study of T cell clones after liver transplantation. Overall study context: Immunosuppression withdrawal was tried within 2 years after liver transplantation in this trial. A pre-transplant mixed lymphocyte reaction with TCRbeta sequencing defined graft-donor-reactive clones followed in post-transplant blood.

Regarding this clone: The antigen is not known.

Clones were read by immunoSEQ multiplex PCR, and TCRdb kept only the in-frame ones, dropping some. The top ten hold 2.5% to 3% of the sample, which has roughly 62,000 clones, approximately 70% seen once. Germline V gene sequence: CDR1 LNHDA, CDR2 SQIVND (reference sequence). The V end lost 2 bases, the J end lost 0 bases, and 10 bases lay between the germline ends. This CDR3 spans 15 amino acids. Findings of the study overall: Graft donor-reactive T cells possibly entered the graft instead of undergoing deletion. Post-transplant time points were not standardized, so conclusions are preliminary.

This chain links TRBV19 with TRBJ1-1, with a possible D match to TRBD1 (5 bases). The material was CD4+ T cells from blood, obtained at the roughly 15-month timepoint. The clonotype comes from a human patient who received a liver transplant. The T cells may come from the graft donor. CDR3: CASSISRQMNTEAFF. The CDR3, as DNA: TGTGCCAGTAGTATATCGAGACAGATGAACACTGAAGCTTTCTTT.